The next 18 T cell receptor beta chains were all read from a single sample in a study of brain T cells in children with intractable seizures. Clones were read by immunoSEQ multiplex PCR, and TCRdb kept only the in-frame ones, dropping some. The data show over 95,000 clones, 94% seen once. Material: peripheral blood, obtained at surgery. The receptors originated from a boy in the first two years of life with hemimegalencephaly and intractable seizures.

The chain employs TRBV6-1 and TRBJ1-5, with D unclear. The V end lost 2 bases, the J end lost 4 bases, and 12 bases lay between the germline ends. Germline lookup yields CDR1 MNHNS and CDR2 SASEGT. This CDR3 is built from 15 residues. The CDR3 DNA follows: TGTGCCAGCAGTGAATATTGGGGTACAAATCAGCCCCAGCATTTT. Its protein product is CASSEYWGTNQPQHF.

This clone was counted between two and nine times. V gene TRBV2 combines with J gene TRBJ2-7; possible D gene TRBD2, 6 bases. Germline V gene sequence: CDR1 SNHLY, CDR2 FYNNEI. Trimming cost V 7 bases and J 0 bases, with 16 bases left between them. The length of the CDR3 is 15 residues. The CDR3 coding sequence is TGTGCCAGCACTCAGGGAGGCGGGGCCTCCTACGAGCAGTACTTC. Protein sequence: CASTQGGGASYEQYF.

The CDR3 DNA follows: TGTGCCAGCAGCCTCTGGGGGACAGATACGCAGTATTTT. Translation: CASSLWGTDTQYF. This chain links TRBV27 with TRBJ2-3, with D perhaps given as TRBD1 or TRBD2 (5 bases each). V shed 6 bases and J shed 3 bases, with 10 bases lying between them. CDR1 and CDR2 (germline): MNHEY, SMNVEV (reference sequence). The CDR3 has 13 residues.

The chain links TRBV23-1 to TRBJ2-7; D possibly matches TRBD1 or TRBD2 (5 bases each). TRBV23-1 belongs to the ORF category, with a function that is uncertain. The CDR3 consists of 15 residues. Trimming stripped 0 bases from V and 3 bases from J, with 12 bases between. The CDR3, as DNA: TGCGCCAGCAGTCAATCGTGGGGGACGGGCTACGAGCAGTACTTC. Amino acids: CASSQSWGTGYEQYF.

The rearrangement links TRBV28 to TRBJ2-1, with D possibly matching TRBD1 (6 bases). The V end lost 1 base, the J end lost 8 bases, and 6 bases lay between the germline ends. The germline V gene has CDR1 MDHEN and CDR2 SYDVKM. The CDR3 spans 12 residues. In DNA, the CDR3 is TGTGCCAGCAGTTTATCAGGGGATGAGCAGTTCTTC. Its protein is CASSLSGDEQFF.

This chain links TRBV5-1 with TRBJ1-2, with TRBD1 matching over 10 bases. The CDR3 extends over 14 amino acids. Losses at the gene ends were 5 bases for V and 4 bases for J; bases not matched to a gene: 5. Germline CDR1 reads SGHRS; CDR2 reads YFSETQ. The CDR3 nucleotides are TGCGCCAGCAGGACAGGGGGCGCGGGCTATGGCTACACCTTC. Encoded protein: CASRTGGAGYGYTF.

The chain employs TRBV28 and TRBJ2-7; possibly TRBD2 for D (5 bases). The CDR3 spans 15 residues. V gave up 3 bases and J gave up 3 bases, with 15 bases separating them. The germline CDR1 and CDR2 sequences are MDHEN and SYDVKM. The DNA for the CDR3 is TGTGCCAGCAGTTTTCCGTCCGGGAAAGGCTACGAGCAGTACTTC. The encoded protein is CASSFPSGKGYEQYF.

V is TRBV29-1 and J is TRBJ2-3; 11 nucleotides line up with TRBD2. The CDR3 sequence is 14 residues long. Germline trimming cut 4 bases from V and 4 bases from J; bases unmatched to any gene: 4. The V gene's germline CDR1 is SQVTM and CDR2 ANQGSEA. The chain's CDR3 is CSVGLAGSSDTQYF. CDR3 coding DNA: TGCAGCGTTGGACTAGCGGGATCTTCAGATACGCAGTATTTT.

V gene TRBV27 combines with J gene TRBJ2-3, with D tentatively TRBD1 (5 bases). Germline V CDR1 and CDR2: MNHEY, SMNVEV (reference sequence). The V end was cut by 4 bases, the J end by 4 bases, with 15 bases between. This CDR3 spans 15 amino acids. CDR3 sequence reads: CASSSLGALADTQYF. The CDR3 nucleotides read TGTGCCAGCAGTTCCCTAGGGGCGCTGGCAGATACGCAGTATTTT.

This chain connects TRBV11-2 to TRBJ1-1; D is uncertain. Germline loops: CDR1 SGHAT, CDR2 FQNNGV. Trimming removed 1 base from V and 4 bases from J, with 7 bases in between. The CDR3 sequence is 13 residues long. The CDR3 is CASSLVVSTEAFF. CDR3 bases: TGTGCCAGCAGCTTAGTGGTTTCCACTGAAGCTTTCTTT.

J is TRBJ1-1 and V is TRBV5-4, with 7 bases matching TRBD1. V lost 0 bases and J lost 0; bases outside the gene matches: 5. This CDR3 is 16 amino acids long. The germline CDR1 and CDR2 sequences are SGHNT and YYREEE (reference sequence). This CDR3 reads CASSLGQGVMNTEAFF. Written as DNA, the CDR3 is TGTGCCAGCAGCTTGGGGCAGGGGGTCATGAACACTGAAGCTTTCTTT.

This clone appeared a single time. This rearrangement joins TRBV6-5 to TRBJ2-1; 10 bases line up with TRBD2. Trimming at V came to 10 bases and at J to 5 bases, leaving 11 bases not matched to a gene. The CDR3 loop spans 15 amino acids. Looked up from germline, CDR1 is MNHEY and CDR2 is SVGAGI. DNA for the CDR3: TGTGCCATAGTCACGAGGACTAGCGGTAACAATGAGCAGTTCTTC. Amino acid sequence: CAIVTRTSGNNEQFF.

Notes on this clone: A read error may account for a junction end that differs from germline. Other DNA sequences of this sample code for an identical CDR3. V usage is TRBV4-3 and J usage is TRBJ1-1; the D is unclear. The CDR3 consists of 17 residues. Germline values: CDR1 LGHNA, CDR2 YSLEER. The CDR3 DNA sequence: TGCGCCAGCAGTCAAGAATCGAACTCGGCGGCCTACACTGAAGCTTTCTTT. This gives the protein CASSQESNSAAYTEAFF.

The chain has TRBV5-1 and TRBJ1-2; D is perhaps TRBD1 (6 bases). CDR3 length: 14 amino acids. Per germline, CDR1 SGHRS and CDR2 YFSETQ. V lost 0 bases and J lost 3, with 9 bases in between. CDR3 coding DNA: TGCGCCAGCAGCTTGGTGGGGGCTTACTATGGCTACACCTTC. Translated: CASSLVGAYYGYTF.

The chain combines TRBV28 with TRBJ1-1; D perhaps matches TRBD1 (5 bases). CDR3 length: 12 amino acids. Germline V lookup: CDR1 MDHEN, CDR2 SYDVKM. Deletions cut 8 bases from V and 7 bases from J, with 14 bases between. The CDR3 spells CASHAGLGEAFF. As DNA, the CDR3 is TGTGCCAGCCATGCAGGGCTCGGTGAAGCTTTCTTT.

This clone was observed once. The rearrangement joins TRBV4-1 to TRBJ2-6; D is possibly TRBD2 (6 bases). Germline V gene sequence: CDR1 MGHRA, CDR2 YSYEKL. The CDR3 runs 14 residues. V was clipped by 0 bases and J by 10 bases, with 10 bases between them. The CDR3 spells CASSQEIGGNVLTF. CDR3 nucleotide sequence: TGCGCCAGCAGCCAAGAGATAGGAGGGAACGTCCTGACTTTC.

The chain joins TRBV9 to TRBJ2-1, with 8 bases fitting TRBD2. The CDR3 is made up of 17 amino acids. The V gene's germline CDR1 is SGDLS and CDR2 YYNGEE. Trimming cost V 2 bases and J 2 bases; bases outside gene matches: 9. CDR3 residues: CASSVGVAGSAYNEQFF. CDR3 in DNA: TGTGCCAGCAGCGTTGGAGTAGCGGGATCGGCCTACAATGAGCAGTTCTTC.

The chain recombines TRBV5-1 with TRBJ2-2; the match to TRBD2 covers 9 bases. CDR1 and CDR2 (germline): SGHRS, YFSETQ. J was trimmed by 6 bases and V by 1 base; bases with no gene match: 7. There are 16 residues in the CDR3. CDR3 sequence: CASSLQGLAKAGELFF. Here the CDR3 DNA reads TGCGCCAGCAGCTTGCAAGGACTAGCGAAAGCCGGGGAGCTGTTTTTT.